This T cell receptor beta chain derives from a study of T-cell reconstitution after alpha-beta-depleted transplantation in children. Study observations and caveats: Reportedly, alpha-beta T cells present about two months post-transplant originated from several hundred expanded clones of graft origin. Newly generated T cells supplied most T-cell counts and diversity one year post-transplant. For some patients, TCRbeta diversity was high at day 60 because of recipient T cells and thymic progenitors that survived.

Construction of the TCRbeta library involved unique molecular identifiers. TCRdb reprocessed the PCR reads with MiXCR, giving one entry per CDR3 protein. The sample contains around 580,000 distinct CDR3 sequences, 23% of which appear only once. Germline values: CDR1 DFQATT, CDR2 SNEGSKA (reference sequence). Trimming cost V 3 bases and J 8 bases, with 8 bases left between them. The CDR3 spans 11 residues. This clonotype has a count of ten or more. The antigen is unknown. This receptor was taken from a boy under two years old who had a stem cell transplant for acute myeloid leukemia, so the T cells may come from the graft donor. This specimen was PBMCs, mostly from graft donor cells, taken 360 days after TCRalphabeta/CD19-depleted stem cell transplant. V and J are TRBV20-1 and TRBJ2-1; D gene ambiguous. CDR3 sequence reads: CSASVPDEQFF. As DNA, the CDR3 is TGCAGTGCTAGTGTCCCGGATGAGCAGTTCTTC.